Listed here are 23 T cell receptor beta chains from one sample, sequenced in a study of shared clonotypes between healthy human individuals. Sequencing was performed with immunoSEQ multiplex PCR; in TCRdb, only in-frame clones are kept and a portion is missing. The table lists about 230,000 clones, 60% to 80% of them singletons. Sequencing was carried out using memory CD4+ T cells sorted from blood. Subset: CD45RA-negative fraction. The receptors were sampled from a man younger than 40 in good health.

The rearrangement joins TRBV27 to TRBJ2-1; D gene ambiguous. From germline, CDR1 is MNHEY and CDR2 SMNVEV (reference sequence). CDR3 size: 14 residues. V was pared by 2 bases and J by 5 bases, with 10 bases between. The CDR3 DNA follows: TGTGCCAGCAGTTTAAGTCGTCCGGACAATGAGCAGTTCTTC. This sequence encodes CASSLSRPDNEQFF.

The rearrangement joins TRBV2 to TRBJ1-5, with D unresolved. CDR3 length: 12 residues. CDR1 is SNHLY and CDR2 is FYNNEI in the germline V gene. V dropped 2 bases and J dropped 11 bases, with 10 bases sitting between them. The CDR3 loop is CASSEYEGAQHF. Written as DNA, the CDR3 is TGTGCCAGCAGTGAATATGAAGGCGCCCAGCATTTT. Combining the CDR3 with reference TRBV2 and TRBJ1-5 gives the whole variable domain EPEVTQTPSHQVTQMGQEVILRCVPISNHLYFYWYRQILGQKVEFLVSFYNNEISEKSEIFDDQFSVERPDGSNFTLKIRSTKLEDSAMYFCASSEYEGAQHFGDGTRLSIL.

This clone was recorded at least ten times. The CDR3 sequence: CASSEQGPSNEQFF. CDR3 nucleotide sequence: TGTGCCAGCAGTGAACAGGGACCCTCGAATGAGCAGTTCTTC. The chain recombines TRBV2 with TRBJ2-1; D possibly matches TRBD1 or TRBD2 (5 bases each). V lost 2 bases and J lost 7, with 12 bases in between. The CDR3 length is 14 residues. Per germline, CDR1 SNHLY and CDR2 FYNNEI.

This chain links TRBV28 with TRBJ1-4; TRBD1 is a possible D gene (5 bases). The V gene lost 2 bases and the J gene lost 0 bases, with 10 bases spanning the gap. This CDR3 contains 16 residues. CDR1 and CDR2 (germline): MDHEN, SYDVKM. CDR3 DNA: TGTGCCAGCAGTTTAGGGACGGATCCAACTAATGAAAAACTGTTTTTT. Translating gives CASSLGTDPTNEKLFF.

The V call is TRBV4-1, the J call TRBJ2-1; D is unresolved. Trimming stripped 5 bases from V and 4 bases from J, with 12 bases between. This CDR3 spans 14 amino acids. Germline CDR1 and CDR2: MGHRA and YSYEKL. Here the CDR3 reads CASSGMIGYNEQFF. In DNA form, the CDR3 reads TGCGCCAGCAGCGGAATGATAGGGTACAATGAGCAGTTCTTC.

This clone has more than one count but fewer than ten. This sequence joins TRBV5-4 and TRBJ2-7; the D gene is possibly TRBD1 (6 bases). The CDR3 runs 14 residues. The germline V gene encodes CDR1 SGHNT and CDR2 YYREEE (reference sequence). Trimming cost V 3 bases and J 2 bases, with 12 bases left between them. The CDR3: CASSSQGHTYEQYF. The CDR3 DNA sequence: TGTGCCAGCAGCTCACAGGGACATACCTACGAGCAGTACTTC.

This clone was seen a handful of times. The gene calls are TRBV5-5 and TRBJ2-1, with no clear D. Looked up from germline, CDR1 is SGHKS and CDR2 is YYEKEE (reference sequence). V lost 0 bases and J lost 4, with 11 bases in between. The CDR3 spans 15 residues. The CDR3 is CASSLDVVSYNEQFF. As DNA, the CDR3 is TGTGCCAGCAGCTTGGATGTAGTAAGTTACAATGAGCAGTTCTTC.

In this sample, this clone turned up a few times. The genes are TRBV10-2 and TRBJ2-3; 8 positions match TRBD2. CDR3 length: 14 residues. Germline lookup yields CDR1 WSHSY and CDR2 SAAADI. V was pared by 7 bases and J by 0 bases, with 3 bases of the junction left unmatched. CDR3 bases: TGCGCCAGCATGGGGACTAGGAGCACAGATACGCAGTATTTT. Translating gives CASMGTRSTDTQYF.

The genes are TRBV9 and TRBJ2-2; no clear D gene. V dropped 0 bases and J dropped 3 bases, with 12 bases sitting between them. Per the germline V gene, CDR1 is SGDLS and CDR2 is YYNGEE. The CDR3 extends over 16 amino acids. The DNA for the CDR3 is TGTGCCAGCAGCGTAGTGGTTAGCCCCGACACCGGGGAGCTGTTTTTT. Translation: CASSVVVSPDTGELFF.

V is TRBV10-1 and J is TRBJ2-3; D call uncertain. The CDR3 covers 14 residues. V lost 3 bases and J lost 0, with 7 bases in between. Looked up from germline, CDR1 is WNHNN and CDR2 is SYGVQD (reference sequence). As DNA, the CDR3 is TGCGCCAGCAGTGATTCTACTAGCACAGATACGCAGTATTTT. Encoded protein: CASSDSTSTDTQYF.

The chain carries TRBV7-2 and TRBJ2-1; 12 bases are shared with TRBD2. This CDR3 spans 17 amino acids. In germline, CDR1 is SGHTA, CDR2 FQGNSA. The ends lost 4 bases at V and 9 bases at J; junction bases unmatched: 13. CDR3 amino acids: CASSSELAGGFRIEQFF. The DNA of the CDR3 is TGTGCCAGCAGCTCAGAGCTAGCGGGAGGGTTTCGTATTGAGCAGTTCTTC.

The V and J genes are TRBV27 and TRBJ2-1; 11 bases fit TRBD2. This CDR3 spans 15 amino acids. J was trimmed by 2 bases and V by 5 bases; bases with no gene match: 2. Germline V gene sequence: CDR1 MNHEY, CDR2 SMNVEV (reference sequence). The CDR3 nucleotides read TGTGCCAGCAGTAAACTAGCGGGAGCCTACAATGAGCAGTTCTTC. Amino acid sequence: CASSKLAGAYNEQFF.

This sequence joins TRBV7-2 and TRBJ2-3, with D uncertain. V was clipped by 0 bases and J by 1 base, with 8 bases between them. CDR3 length equals 15 residues. In germline, CDR1 is SGHTA, CDR2 FQGNSA. The CDR3 DNA sequence: TGTGCCAGCAGCTTAGCGGTAGGGCGCACAGATACGCAGTATTTT. This encodes CASSLAVGRTDTQYF.

The chain employs TRBV19 and TRBJ1-5; 7 bases are shared with TRBD1. CDR3 length: 17 amino acids. The germline V gene encodes CDR1 LNHDA and CDR2 SQIVND (reference sequence). V shed 6 bases and J 0 bases; nucleotides not matched to a gene: 11. The CDR3 sequence is CASRVLDRVSSNQPQHF. The CDR3 coding sequence is TGTGCCAGTAGGGTCCTCGACAGGGTGAGTAGCAATCAGCCCCAGCATTTT.

In its sample, this clone was seen a few times. The sample has other DNA sequences that encode this CDR3 too. V and J are TRBV7-9 and TRBJ2-7; no definite D call. CDR3 length equals 14 residues. Trimming took off 0 bases at V and 3 bases at J, with 9 bases between the two ends. In germline, CDR1 is SEHNR, CDR2 FQNEAQ (reference sequence). The CDR3 coding sequence is TGTGCCAGCAGCTTAGCTGGTGTAAACTACGAGCAGTACTTC. This encodes CASSLAGVNYEQYF.

The V and J genes are TRBV5-5 and TRBJ2-1; tentatively, D is TRBD2 (5 bases). The V end was cut by 4 bases, the J end by 3 bases, with 8 bases between. Germline V gives CDR1 SGHKS, CDR2 YYEKEE (reference sequence). The CDR3 is 13 amino acids. In DNA, the CDR3 is TGTGCCAGCAGCATCGGACTCTACAATGAGCAGTTCTTC. It yields the protein CASSIGLYNEQFF.

This sequence joins TRBV6-1 and TRBJ2-7; 10 bases align to TRBD1. Trimming at V came to 4 bases and at J to 4 bases, leaving 10 bases not matched to a gene. Germline CDR1 and CDR2: MNHNS and SASEGT. CDR3 size: 16 residues. CDR3 residues: CASSGKRGDRGYEQYF. The CDR3 DNA follows: TGTGCCAGCAGTGGGAAGAGGGGGGACAGGGGATACGAGCAGTACTTC.

This clone was picked up a small number of times. This chain connects TRBV6-5 to TRBJ1-2; the D gene is possibly TRBD1 (6 bases). The germline CDR1 and CDR2 sequences are MNHEY and SVGAGI. CDR3 size: 13 residues. The V end was cut by 6 bases, the J end by 5 bases, with 13 bases between. The CDR3 sequence: CASREGTQYGYTF. CDR3 DNA: TGTGCCAGCAGAGAAGGGACACAATATGGCTACACCTTC.

This chain uses TRBV11-2 with TRBJ2-2, with D hard to call. V was clipped by 5 bases and J by 7 bases, with 14 bases between them. This CDR3 contains 14 residues. CDR1 and CDR2 from the germline V gene are SGHAT and FQNNGV. The CDR3 bases are TGTGCCAGCAGCCCCACTTTCTTCGGCGGGGAGCTGTTTTTT. Its protein is CASSPTFFGGELFF.

The rearrangement joins TRBV6-6 to TRBJ2-7, with no clear D. This CDR3 comprises 14 residues. The V end lost 2 bases, the J end lost 2 bases, and 10 bases lay between the germline ends. Germline loops: CDR1 MNHNY, CDR2 SVGAGI (reference sequence). As DNA, the CDR3 is TGTGCCAGCAGTTACGTCGGGCAGACCTACGAGCAGTACTTC. Protein sequence: CASSYVGQTYEQYF.

The chain employs TRBV4-2 and TRBJ2-5; the D gene is possibly TRBD2 (5 bases). CDR1 is LGHNA and CDR2 is YNFKEQ in the germline V gene. The CDR3 covers 15 residues. V lost 0 bases, J lost 5 bases, and 13 bases lay in between. CDR3 loop: CASSQDWRVEETQYF. The CDR3 region has the DNA TGTGCCAGCAGCCAAGATTGGCGGGTTGAGGAGACCCAGTACTTC.

The chain carries TRBV9 and TRBJ2-3; D call uncertain. The CDR3 has 12 amino acids. The germline CDR1 and CDR2 sequences are SGDLS and YYNGEE. V lost 4 bases and J lost 5, with 8 bases in between. The CDR3 DNA follows: TGTGCCAGCAGCTGGAAGTTAGATACGCAGTATTTT. It is translated as CASSWKLDTQYF.

The chain employs TRBV10-3 and TRBJ1-1; no firm D call. The CDR3 loop spans 14 amino acids. Germline CDR1 is ENHRY and CDR2 is SYGVKD. Trimming cost V 8 bases and J 1 base, with 14 bases left between them. The CDR3 protein is CAISRDTTNTEAFF. CDR3 sequence (DNA): TGTGCCATCTCGCGTGACACAACGAACACTGAAGCTTTCTTT.